This TCR beta chain comes out of a study of blood T cell repertoires in COVID-19. Study information: PBMCs, B-cell-depleted T cells, or T cells provided the cDNA or gDNA that made up the material.

This clone was recorded a few times. Methods used by the authors: Quantification of nucleated cells was approximated via reference gene primer amplification. Repertoires were generated with immunoSEQ multiplex PCR, while TCRdb's copy carries only in-frame clones and drops some. That table is the source of V, J and clone size, and D and trimming were worked out from the DNA. This sample has more than 200,000 clones, with about 85% found just once. This sequence originates from a woman older than 75 with COVID-19, enrolled during active disease. Specimen: peripheral blood.

The CDR3 sequence is CASSDRTASGANVLTF. The CDR3 nucleotides read TGTGCCAGCAGTGATCGGACAGCCTCTGGGGCCAACGTCCTGACTTTC. The chain couples TRBV25-1 to TRBJ2-6; a possible D gene is TRBD1 (6 bases). Trimming removed 3 bases at V and 0 bases at J, with 9 bases between. The CDR3 covers 16 residues. Germline-derived CDR1 and CDR2 are MGHDK and SYGVNS.